The source of this T cell receptor (beta chain) is a study of shared clonotypes between healthy human individuals. The wider study: For every donor, three CD4 naive, three CD4 memory, two CD8 naive and one CD8 memory plates were used.

Germline trimming cut 8 bases from V and 1 base from J; bases unmatched to any gene: 5. The germline gives CDR1 MNHNS, CDR2 SASEGT. The CDR3 runs 13 residues. Produced via immunoSEQ multiplex PCR; TCRdb's table is partial and in-frame only. Of more than 2 million clones in the sample, about 95% were seen once. Terminally differentiated effector memory CD45RA+ cells were left out of the naive CD8 fraction, which was CD45RO-negative and positively selected for CCR7. V gene TRBV6-1 combines with J gene TRBJ2-7; 7 nucleotides match TRBD1. The sequenced sample was naive CD8+ T cells sorted from blood. This TCR came from a man between 18 and 29 years old in good health. The CDR3 loop is CASGMTGSYEQYF. In DNA, the CDR3 is TGTGCCAGCGGAATGACAGGGTCCTACGAGCAGTACTTC.